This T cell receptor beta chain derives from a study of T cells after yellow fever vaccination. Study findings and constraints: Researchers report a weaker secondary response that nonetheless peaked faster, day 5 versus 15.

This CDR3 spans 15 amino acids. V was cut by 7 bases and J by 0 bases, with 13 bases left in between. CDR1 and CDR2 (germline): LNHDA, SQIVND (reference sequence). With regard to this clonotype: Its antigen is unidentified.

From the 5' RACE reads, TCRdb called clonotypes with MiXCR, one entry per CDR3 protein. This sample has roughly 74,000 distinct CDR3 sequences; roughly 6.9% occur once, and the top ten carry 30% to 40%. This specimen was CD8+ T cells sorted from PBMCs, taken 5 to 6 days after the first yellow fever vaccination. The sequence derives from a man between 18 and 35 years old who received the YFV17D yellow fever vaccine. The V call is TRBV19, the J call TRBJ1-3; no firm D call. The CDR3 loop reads CASNPTVRSGNTIYF. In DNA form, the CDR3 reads TGTGCCAGTAATCCGACCGTTCGCTCTGGAAACACCATATATTTT.